This passage covers 28 T cell receptor beta chains from one sample sequenced in a study of patients and donors after allogeneic stem cell transplantation. TCRdb passed the RT-PCR reads through MiXCR, listing each CDR3 protein once. Here the sample spans about a million distinct CDR3 sequences, roughly 18% being singletons. Sequencing used blood, either unsorted or a sorted T cell fraction (not recorded which). All receptors derive from a human donor who was either an allogeneic HSCT recipient or a stem cell or donor lymphocyte infusion donor (not recorded which). It is not recorded whose cells these are; they may come from a transplant donor.

The chain couples TRBV20-1 to TRBJ2-7, with 7 bases matching TRBD1. Germline trimming cut 8 bases from V and 1 base from J; bases unmatched to any gene: 8. The CDR3 is made up of 13 amino acids. Germline lookup yields CDR1 DFQATT and CDR2 SNEGSKA (reference sequence). The CDR3 loop is CSRGDSRSYEQYF. As DNA, the CDR3 is TGCAGTAGAGGGGACAGCCGATCCTACGAGCAGTACTTC.

This clonotype has only a few counts. The chain has TRBV5-1 and TRBJ2-5; TRBD1 agrees at 9 bases. The V gene's germline CDR1 is SGHRS and CDR2 YFSETQ. The V gene end was trimmed by 5 bases and the J gene end by 0 bases; junction bases not matched to a gene: 8. This CDR3 region has 16 residues. CDR3 sequence reads: CASSSTGGTNQETQYF. Written as DNA, the CDR3 is TGCGCCAGCAGTTCGACAGGGGGTACCAACCAAGAGACCCAGTACTTC.

The genes are TRBV20-1 and TRBJ1-5; D remains ambiguous. Germline CDR1 reads DFQATT; CDR2 reads SNEGSKA (reference sequence). The CDR3 consists of 14 residues. V lost 4 bases and J 1 base, leaving 11 bases between the germline ends. The CDR3 here is CSANRDESNQPQHF. The CDR3 DNA reads as TGCAGTGCTAACCGAGACGAGAGCAATCAGCCCCAGCATTTT.

The chain links TRBV6-5 to TRBJ1-5; D remains unclear. CDR1 is MNHEY and CDR2 is SVGAGI in the germline V gene. This CDR3 has 15 amino acids. V was cut by 4 bases and J by 0 bases, with 10 bases left in between. Here the CDR3 DNA reads TGTGCCAGCAGTTCTTTGGGGAATAGCAATCAGCCCCAGCATTTT. Its protein is CASSSLGNSNQPQHF.

In this sample, this clonotype turned up a few times. The V and J genes are TRBV4-2 and TRBJ1-1; D perhaps matches TRBD1 (6 bases). V was cut by 1 base and J by 3 bases, with 18 bases left in between. CDR1 is LGHNA, CDR2 YNFKEQ, per germline. CDR3 length: 17 amino acids. CDR3 in amino acids: CASSQARTEEDYTEAFF. Here the CDR3 DNA reads TGTGCCAGCAGCCAAGCTCGGACAGAGGAGGATTACACTGAAGCTTTCTTT.

The sample holds many counts of this clonotype. The V and J genes are TRBV29-1 and TRBJ1-2; no reliable D call. The CDR3 runs to 13 residues. Trimming cost V 4 bases and J 0 bases, with 9 bases left between them. Germline V gene lookup returns CDR1 SQVTM and CDR2 ANQGSEA. The CDR3 region has the DNA TGCAGCGTTGGTGGCCGGGCTAACTATGGCTACACCTTC. It yields the protein CSVGGRANYGYTF.

This clonotype was recorded at least ten times. The genes are TRBV27 and TRBJ2-2; D is possibly TRBD1 (6 bases). The V gene's germline CDR1 is MNHEY and CDR2 SMNVEV (reference sequence). This CDR3 has 14 residues. Trimming cost V 7 bases and J 4 bases, with 13 bases left between them. Written as DNA, the CDR3 is TGTGCCAGCATGGGGGCCACGGTCACCGGGGAGCTGTTTTTT. This codes for CASMGATVTGELFF.

This clonotype was seen more than once but under ten times. This chain joins TRBV12-3 or TRBV12-4 and TRBJ2-2, with 8 bases lining up with TRBD2. The CDR3 extends over 16 amino acids. With V trimmed by 5 bases and J by 6 bases, 11 bases remained unmatched. CDR3 amino acids: CASSPRVGGAPGELFF. CDR3 bases: TGTGCCAGCAGTCCCAGAGTCGGGGGGGCTCCCGGGGAGCTGTTTTTT.

Only a few counts were recorded for this clonotype. The V and J genes are TRBV25-1 and TRBJ2-2; D is unclear. The V end lost 8 bases, the J end lost 3 bases, and 10 bases lay between the germline ends. This CDR3 comprises 13 residues. From germline, CDR1 is MGHDK and CDR2 SYGVNS. CDR3 loop: CASGIIDTGELFF. CDR3 nucleotide sequence: TGTGCCAGCGGGATAATCGACACCGGGGAGCTGTTTTTT.

This chain links TRBV6-1 with TRBJ2-1, with 8 bases aligning to TRBD1. Trimming took 6 bases from V and 2 from J; bases not matched to a gene: 9. The CDR3 is 16 residues long. Germline V gene lookup returns CDR1 MNHNS and CDR2 SASEGT. The CDR3 loop is CASSLLRGQPYNEQFF. The CDR3 DNA follows: TGTGCCAGCAGCCTCCTCAGGGGGCAGCCCTACAATGAGCAGTTCTTC.

The CDR3 region is CACRRGMTGELFF. CDR3 bases: TGTGCCTGCCGCAGGGGAATGACCGGGGAGCTGTTTTTT. The chain employs TRBV30 and TRBJ2-2, with D perhaps matching TRBD1 (6 bases). Germline V gene data show CDR1 as GTSNPN and CDR2 as SVGIG (reference sequence). The CDR3 loop spans 13 amino acids. Between the trimmed V and J ends, which lost 6 bases and 5 bases, there was a span of 13 bases.

The V gene is TRBV19, the J gene TRBJ2-1, with D possibly matching TRBD2 (6 bases). Deletions cut 9 bases from V and 3 bases from J, with 24 bases between. The CDR3 sequence is 17 residues long. Germline loops: CDR1 LNHDA, CDR2 SQIVND (reference sequence). CDR3 nucleotide sequence: TGTGCCAGGAAAAGTAGCGGAGTCACCTACTACTACAATGAGCAGTTCTTC. Its protein is CARKSSGVTYYYNEQFF.

The chain combines TRBV6-1 with TRBJ1-5; D is possibly TRBD1 (6 bases). The V end was cut by 7 bases, the J end by 7 bases, with 17 bases between. The CDR3 is made up of 14 amino acids. Germline CDR1 MNHNS, CDR2 SASEGT. Here the CDR3 reads CASTVGVQGQPQHF. DNA for the CDR3: TGTGCCAGCACCGTTGGGGTTCAGGGGCAGCCCCAGCATTTT.

The rearrangement uses TRBV6-2 or TRBV6-3 and TRBJ2-2; D is undetermined. V was shortened by 6 bases and J by 5 bases, with 7 bases between the two germline ends. Germline CDR1 reads MNHEY; CDR2 reads SVGEGT. This CDR3 is 12 amino acids long. CDR3 DNA sequence: TGTGCCAGCAGGGACCCAACCGGGGAGCTGTTTTTT. Protein sequence: CASRDPTGELFF.

This clonotype occurred a few times. The chain joins TRBV10-3 to TRBJ2-1; the D gene is possibly TRBD2 (5 bases). Germline V gene lookup returns CDR1 ENHRY and CDR2 SYGVKD. V was pared by 5 bases and J by 7 bases, with 9 bases between. The CDR3 runs 12 residues. CDR3 loop: CAISRTGNEQFF. The CDR3 nucleotides are TGTGCCATCAGTAGAACGGGGAATGAGCAGTTCTTC.

This clonotype showed up many times. CDR3 residues: CSTHKEEEYGYTF. Here the CDR3 DNA reads TGCAGCACCCACAAAGAAGAAGAATATGGCTACACCTTC. J is TRBJ1-2 and V is TRBV20-1; no definite D call. CDR3 size: 13 residues. The germline gives CDR1 DFQATT, CDR2 SNEGSKA (reference sequence).

This clonotype was seen repeatedly, ten times or more. The chain links TRBV5-1 to TRBJ2-7; no reliable D call. This CDR3 is built from 13 residues. The germline V and J ends were trimmed by 0 bases and 2 bases, with 6 bases remaining between them. The germline gives CDR1 SGHRS, CDR2 YFSETQ. In DNA, the CDR3 is TGCGCCAGCAGCTTGGACGGAACCTACGAGCAGTACTTC. Protein: CASSLDGTYEQYF. The variable domain in full, with the rest retrieved from reference TRBV5-1 and TRBJ2-7, is KAGVTQTPRYLIKTRGQQVTLSCSPISGHRSVSWYQQTPGQGLQFLFEYFSETQRNKGNFPGRFSGRQFSNSRSEMNVSTLELGDSALYLCASSLDGTYEQYFGPGTRLTVT.

The chain joins TRBV30 to TRBJ2-2; D is ambiguous. CDR1 is GTSNPN and CDR2 is SVGIG in the germline V gene (reference sequence). There are 12 residues in the CDR3. Trimming pared 2 bases from V and 7 bases from J, leaving 8 bases between. CDR3 residues: CAWSPSGGELFF. CDR3 in DNA: TGTGCCTGGAGTCCCTCGGGCGGGGAGCTGTTTTTT.

The chain carries TRBV20-1 and TRBJ2-5, with D tentatively TRBD1 (5 bases). Per germline, CDR1 DFQATT and CDR2 SNEGSKA (reference sequence). V lost 3 bases and J 4 bases, leaving 9 bases between the germline ends. The CDR3 length is 12 residues. In DNA, the CDR3 is TGCAGTGCTAGCAGGGTCAGAGAGACCCAGTACTTC. Its translation: CSASRVRETQYF.

This clonotype came up a few times. This rearrangement joins TRBV12-3 or TRBV12-4 to TRBJ2-7; the D is unclear. With 3 bases removed from V and 3 bases from J, the gap between germline ends came to 12 bases. This CDR3 comprises 14 residues. The CDR3 DNA reads as TGTGCCAGCAGTTTCGCAGGCCTTAACTACGAGCAGTACTTC. Its protein product is CASSFAGLNYEQYF.

This clonotype was found many times. J is TRBJ2-7 and V is TRBV18; 8 positions match TRBD1. The CDR3 has 13 residues. From germline, CDR1 is KGHSH and CDR2 LQKENI. With 6 bases clipped from V and 3 bases from J, the junction kept 4 bases outside the gene matches. CDR3 coding DNA: TGTGCCAGCTCGACAGGGGAAAGCTACGAGCAGTACTTC. It codes for CASSTGESYEQYF.

The chain couples TRBV3-1 to TRBJ2-6; the match to TRBD2 covers 9 bases. CDR3 length: 18 amino acids. Looked up from germline, CDR1 is LGHDT and CDR2 is YNNKEL (reference sequence). V was pared by 0 bases and J by 4 bases, with 7 bases of the junction left unmatched. CDR3 region: CASSQDRRGGSGANVLTF. As DNA, the CDR3 is TGTGCCAGCAGCCAAGATCGGCGGGGGGGCTCAGGGGCCAACGTCCTGACTTTC. Looking up the rest from reference TRBV3-1 and TRBJ2-6 gives the full variable domain: DTAVSQTPKYLVTQMGNDKSIKCEQNLGHDTMYWYKQDSKKFLKIMFSYNNKELIINETVPNRFSPKSPDKAHLNLHINSLELGDSAVYFCASSQDRRGGSGANVLTFGAGSRLTVL.

The chain employs TRBV29-1 and TRBJ1-1; 7 bases align to TRBD1. After removal of 5 bases from V and 2 bases from J, the junction contained 8 bases not matched to a gene. CDR3 length: 14 amino acids. Germline CDR1 and CDR2: SQVTM and ANQGSEA. The CDR3 sequence: CSVKHTGVNTEAFF. CDR3 nucleotide sequence: TGCAGCGTTAAGCATACAGGGGTCAACACTGAAGCTTTCTTT.

The chain carries TRBV7-8 and TRBJ1-1, with 8 bases lining up with TRBD1. The V gene end was trimmed by 5 bases and the J gene end by 0 bases; junction bases not matched to a gene: 11. The CDR3 contains 17 residues. Germline CDR1 is SGHVS and CDR2 is FQNEAQ. CDR3 protein: CASSVDSLGQVNTEAFF. In nucleotides, the CDR3 is TGTGCCAGCAGCGTAGACTCCTTGGGACAGGTGAACACTGAAGCTTTCTTT.

This clonotype was observed many times. DNA for the CDR3: TGTGCCAGCAGCCCCGGGAGGCTAGCCAAAAACATTCAGTACTTC. Protein: CASSPGRLAKNIQYF. The V gene is TRBV7-2, the J gene TRBJ2-4, with 7 bases lining up with TRBD2. The CDR3 covers 15 residues. Looked up from germline, CDR1 is SGHTA and CDR2 is FQGNSA. V was clipped by 5 bases and J by 0 bases; unmatched bases: 4.

This clonotype has a handful of counts. The rearrangement uses TRBV5-1 and TRBJ2-5; D is perhaps TRBD1 (6 bases). V lost 4 bases and J 1 base, leaving 11 bases between the germline ends. This CDR3 is built from 14 residues. Germline lookup yields CDR1 SGHRS and CDR2 YFSETQ. CDR3 region: CASSAGQFQETQYF. Written as DNA, the CDR3 is TGCGCCAGCAGCGCCGGACAGTTCCAAGAGACCCAGTACTTC.

This clonotype was counted between two and nine times. The chain carries TRBV11-3 and TRBJ2-1; 7 bases agree with TRBD2. Germline V gene data show CDR1 as SGHNT and CDR2 as YENEEA. This CDR3 has 15 residues. V gave up 6 bases and J gave up 4 bases; unmatched junction bases: 9. In nucleotides, the CDR3 is TGTGCCAGCAGGCCCGGGAGGTTAAGATACAATGAGCAGTTCTTC. Translated: CASRPGRLRYNEQFF. The full variable domain, in which reference TRBV11-3 and TRBJ2-1 provide the parts outside the CDR3, is EAGVVQSPRYKIIEKKQPVAFWCNPISGHNTLYWYLQNLGQGPELLIRYENEEAVDDSQLPKDRFSAERLKGVDSTLKIQPAELGDSAVYLCASRPGRLRYNEQFFGPGTRLTVL.

This sequence joins TRBV12-3 or TRBV12-4 and TRBJ1-4; weak D call: TRBD1 (5 bases). The germline V and J ends were trimmed by 8 bases and 7 bases, with 17 bases remaining between them. The CDR3 covers 14 residues. CDR3 sequence (DNA): TGTGCCAGCGGGTCCGGCGGGGGAGGTGAAAAACTGTTTTTT. This gives the protein CASGSGGGGEKLFF.